This T cell receptor (beta chain) was identified in a study of Graves' ophthalmopathy and Graves' hyperthyroidism. The CDR3 loop spans 16 amino acids. Germline CDR1 and CDR2: SGHAT and FQDESV (reference sequence). Trimming cost V 5 bases and J 2 bases; bases outside gene matches: 9. Using RNA transcripts, the TCR beta CDR3 regions were amplified. HTBI primers primed a first-round RT-PCR, and a second-round multiplex PCR followed. TCRdb analysed the multiplex PCR reads with MiXCR anew, one entry per CDR3 protein. Of approximately 460,000 distinct CDR3 sequences listed, around an eighth are singletons. The authors diagnosed from clinical symptoms, serum thyroxine, TRAb, thyroid ultrasound and orbital computed tomography.

The chain is built from TRBV11-1 and TRBJ1-1; TRBD1 agrees at 9 bases. The origin of this receptor is a woman in her 30s with Graves' ophthalmopathy. Sequencing was performed on blood. The CDR3 sequence: CASSHQPGQGNTEAFF. As DNA, the CDR3 is TGTGCCAGCAGCCACCAGCCGGGACAGGGTAACACTGAAGCTTTCTTT.